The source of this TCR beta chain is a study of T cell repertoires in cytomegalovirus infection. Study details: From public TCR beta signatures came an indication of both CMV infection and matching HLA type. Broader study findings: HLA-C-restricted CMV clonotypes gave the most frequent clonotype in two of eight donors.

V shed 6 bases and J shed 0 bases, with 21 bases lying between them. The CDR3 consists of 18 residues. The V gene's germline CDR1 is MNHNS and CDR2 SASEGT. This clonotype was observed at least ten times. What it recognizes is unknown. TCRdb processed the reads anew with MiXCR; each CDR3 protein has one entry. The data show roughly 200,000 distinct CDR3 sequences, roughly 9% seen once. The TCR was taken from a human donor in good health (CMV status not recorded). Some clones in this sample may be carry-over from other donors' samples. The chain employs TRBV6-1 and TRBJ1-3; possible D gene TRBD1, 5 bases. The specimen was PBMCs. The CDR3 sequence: CASRMGMVGTPSGNTIYF. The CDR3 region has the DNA TGTGCCAGCAGGATGGGAATGGTAGGGACCCCCTCTGGAAACACCATATATTTT.